The rows below give T cell receptor beta chains drawn from one sample of a study of response to subunit inactivated influenza vaccine. TCRdb re-called the RT-PCR reads with MiXCR, one entry per CDR3 protein. In the table there are 650,000 to 850,000 distinct CDR3 sequences, 14% of which are singletons. The sample consisted of PBMCs from blood, taken less than 15 days before vaccination. The receptors derive from a man between 50 and 59 years old who received an inactivated influenza vaccine. Both conserved end residues are part of each CDR3. D genes are given only for firm matches. A clone size is listed for some rows: how often the clone was seen (once, few, many), or a class if it is expanded.

d_call	v_call	clone_size	j_call	cdr3_nt	cdr3_aa
TRBD2	TRBV6-2/TRBV6-3	many	TRBJ2-1	TGTGCCAGCAGACTAGCGGGGGGGACTTACAATGAGCAGTTCTTC	CASRLAGGTYNEQFF
-	TRBV7-9	-	TRBJ1-1	TGTGCCAGCAGCTTAGCGGGCCAGCTCCATATGAACACTGAAGCTTTCTTT	CASSLAGQLHMNTEAFF
-	TRBV12-3/TRBV12-4	few	TRBJ1-5	TGTGCCAGCAGTCTAAGGGACGTAAATCAGCCCCAGCATTTT	CASSLRDVNQPQHF
-	TRBV24-1	-	TRBJ2-1	TGTGCCACCAGTATGACTTGCGTCGGGCTAGCCCTAGGCTGTGAGCAGTTCTTC	CATSMTCVGLALGCEQFF
TRBD1	TRBV7-8	-	TRBJ2-5	TGTGCCAGCAGCTTAGTGGGGACAGGGAGTCAAGAGACCCAGTACTTC	CASSLVGTGSQETQYF
-	TRBV20-1	-	TRBJ2-2	TGCAGTGCTAGGGCTTGGAACACCGGGGAGCTGTTTTTT	CSARAWNTGELFF
-	TRBV20-1	-	TRBJ1-6	TGCAGTGCTTGGAAAGCAGGAGAATCACCCCTCCACTTT	CSAWKAGESPLHF
-	TRBV29-1	few	TRBJ2-2	TGCAGCGTGATACTACCTAGCACCGGGGAGCTGTTTTTT	CSVILPSTGELFF
-	TRBV3-1	-	TRBJ2-7	TGTGCCAGCAGCCAAGAATCGCGGCTATCCTACGAGCAGTACTTC	CASSQESRLSYEQYF
TRBD1	TRBV2	few	TRBJ1-2	TGTGCCTCTAGGCCGGGACAGGGGGCGTATGGCTACACCTTC	CASRPGQGAYGYTF
TRBD2	TRBV7-9	few	TRBJ2-7	TGTGCCAGCAGCTTAAATGAGGGGCTAGCGGTTTCCTACGAGCAGTACTTC	CASSLNEGLAVSYEQYF
-	TRBV4-3	few	TRBJ1-2	TGCGCCAGCAGCCAAGATCTTTTTACAGGGAACTATGGCTACACCTTC	CASSQDLFTGNYGYTF
-	TRBV28	few	TRBJ1-2	TGTGCCAGCACCTCCAGCCGGGCGCGGGGCTACACCTTC	CASTSSRARGYTF
TRBD2	TRBV19	few	TRBJ2-1	TGTGCCAGTTTGCCTAGCGGGATACAACGTTACAATGAGCAGTTCTTC	CASLPSGIQRYNEQFF
TRBD1	TRBV7-2	-	TRBJ1-2	TGTGCCAGCAGTGTCGACAGGGAATTATTTGGCTACACCTTC	CASSVDRELFGYTF
-	TRBV28	-	TRBJ2-2	TGTGCCAGCAGTTCCGTGGGTAGCGGGAACACCGGGGAGCTGTTTTTT	CASSSVGSGNTGELFF
-	TRBV28	few	TRBJ2-1	TGTGCCAGCAGTTTTACGGGACGTCGGACTTCGGAGGGTGCGTACAATGAGCAGTTCTTC	CASSFTGRRTSEGAYNEQFF
-	TRBV29-1	-	TRBJ2-7	TGCAGCGTTGGGGCCGGATCCTACGAGCAGTACTTC	CSVGAGSYEQYF
-	TRBV20-1	-	TRBJ2-3	TGCAGTGCTTCGCCCGGGCTAACCGTTTTTCGGGATACGCAGTATTTT	CSASPGLTVFRDTQYF
TRBD1	TRBV4-1	many	TRBJ2-1	TGCGCCAGCAGCCCGGACAGGGGTGGGCTTTCTATATCCTACAATGAGCAGTTCTTC	CASSPDRGGLSISYNEQFF
-	TRBV5-5	-	TRBJ1-6	TGTGCCAGCAGCTTTGGTGACAGCGAAAATTCACCCCTCCACTTT	CASSFGDSENSPLHF
TRBD1	TRBV6-5	few	TRBJ1-2	TGTGCCAGCAGTTACCGAGGGGGACAGGGTTACGACACCTTC	CASSYRGGQGYDTF
TRBD1	TRBV2	many	TRBJ2-7	TGTGCCAGCAGTGAATATGGGACAGGGGTATACGAGCAGTACTTC	CASSEYGTGVYEQYF
TRBD2	TRBV5-5	-	TRBJ2-5	TGTGCCAGCAGCTTGCTAGCGGGGGGGCCCCAGACCCAGTACTTC	CASSLLAGGPQTQYF
TRBD1	TRBV10-3	few	TRBJ2-6	TGTGCCTCGCGGACAGGGGCTATCTCTGGGGCCAACGTCCTGACTTTC	CASRTGAISGANVLTF
-	TRBV15	-	TRBJ2-1	TGTGCCACCAGCGCCAGAGGGGGGGGGAATGAGCAGTTCTTC	CATSARGGGNEQFF
-	TRBV3-1	few	TRBJ2-3	TGTGCCAGCAGCCAAGATGACTCGTTCACAGATACGCAGTATTTT	CASSQDDSFTDTQYF
-	TRBV7-2	few	TRBJ2-3	TGTGCCAGCAGCTTAGCACGGGAAGATACGCAGTATTTT	CASSLAREDTQYF
-	TRBV20-1	-	TRBJ2-5	TGCAGTGCCGATTCCGGTTTGGTCAGAGGAGAGACCCAGTACTTC	CSADSGLVRGETQYF
-	TRBV10-3	few	TRBJ1-2	TGTGCCACTAGGGACGGAGCCTATGGCTACACCTTC	CATRDGAYGYTF
TRBD2	TRBV10-3	-	TRBJ2-5	TGTGCCATCAGTGATCAAGGGGAGGGAGAGACCCAGTACTTC	CAISDQGEGETQYF
TRBD1	TRBV6-2/TRBV6-3	many	TRBJ1-1	TGTGCCAGCAGTAGGAGGACAGGGTGGAGTAGCACTGAAGCTTTCTTT	CASSRRTGWSSTEAFF
TRBD2	TRBV12-3/TRBV12-4	many	TRBJ2-1	TGTGCCAGCAGTTTCGGCCTAGCGGATAATGAGCAGTTCTTC	CASSFGLADNEQFF
TRBD2	TRBV6-2/TRBV6-3	-	TRBJ2-7	TGTGCCAGCAGTTACTCGATAGCGGGAGGGCCCGACGAGCAGTACTTC	CASSYSIAGGPDEQYF
TRBD1	TRBV4-2	few	TRBJ2-7	TGTGCCAGCAGCCAAGTAACGGGACAGTTCGGGGAAGCCCCTACCTACGAGCAGTACTTC	CASSQVTGQFGEAPTYEQYF
-	TRBV7-9	many	TRBJ1-2	TGTGCCAGCAGCTTAGGGACAGTAGGTGGCTACACCTTC	CASSLGTVGGYTF
-	TRBV2	-	TRBJ2-1	TGTGCCAGCAGTGATTCCCCAGGGAATGAGCAGTTCTTC	CASSDSPGNEQFF
-	TRBV6-2/TRBV6-3	few	TRBJ2-5	TGTGCCAGCAGCCAAGGATGGGGGGAGACCCAGTACTTC	CASSQGWGETQYF
TRBD1	TRBV7-2	-	TRBJ1-4	TGTGCCAGCAGCACACAGGGGGCGACTAATGAAAAACTGTTTTTT	CASSTQGATNEKLFF
-	TRBV27	few	TRBJ1-4	TGTGCCAGCAGTTCTATCGACTTTCAGGGGTATAATGAAAAACTGTTTTTT	CASSSIDFQGYNEKLFF
TRBD1	TRBV20-1	-	TRBJ2-5	TGCAGTGCTACGGACAGGGTAGTAAAAACCCAGTACTTC	CSATDRVVKTQYF
-	TRBV20-1	few	TRBJ2-1	TGCAGTGCTAGAGATCCTAGGGGGTCGCGCTACAATGAGCAGTTCTTC	CSARDPRGSRYNEQFF
TRBD2	TRBV3-1	few	TRBJ2-4	TGTGCCAGCAGCCAACGGGGACTACAAGCCAAAAACATTCAGTACTTC	CASSQRGLQAKNIQYF
-	TRBV20-1	-	TRBJ2-7	TGCAGTGCTAGAGAATTGGCGGGGTACGAGCAGTACTTC	CSARELAGYEQYF
TRBD1	TRBV29-1	many	TRBJ2-3	TGCAGCGTTGTGTCCGGACAGGTCTTGGGTACGCAGTATTTT	CSVVSGQVLGTQYF
-	TRBV7-9	-	TRBJ1-2	TGTGCCAGCAGCTTAGGCGAAAATAGGGGCTACACCTTC	CASSLGENRGYTF
TRBD1	TRBV14	-	TRBJ2-2	TGTGCCAGCAGCCAAGTTATTGCAGGGGGGCTGTTTTTT	CASSQVIAGGLFF
-	TRBV7-8	-	TRBJ2-4	TGTGCCAGCAGTTCGACAGAAGCCAAAAACATTCAGTACTTC	CASSSTEAKNIQYF
-	TRBV10-3	few	TRBJ1-6	TGTGCCATCAGGGGGGACACTCTGAGGGGTTCACCCCTCCACTTT	CAIRGDTLRGSPLHF
-	TRBV11-2	few	TRBJ2-7	TGTGCCAGCAGCTTAGATCACCTGTGGGAGCAGTACTTC	CASSLDHLWEQYF
TRBD2	TRBV6-2/TRBV6-3	few	TRBJ2-7	TGTGCCAGCAGTTACTCGTCTAGCGGGAGTTACGAGCAGTACTTC	CASSYSSSGSYEQYF
TRBD2	TRBV5-6	many	TRBJ2-7	TGTGCCAGCAGCTCGGGACTAGCGGCCACCTACGAGCAGTACTTC	CASSSGLAATYEQYF
TRBD1	TRBV7-2	few	TRBJ1-5	TGTGCCAGCAGCTCCCGACAGGGGAATCAGCCCCAGCATTTT	CASSSRQGNQPQHF